The 7 T cell receptor beta chains below all came from one sample that was sequenced in a study of T-cell reconstitution after alpha-beta-depleted transplantation in children. TCRbeta library preparation incorporated unique molecular identifiers. TCRdb processed the PCR reads anew with MiXCR; each CDR3 protein has one entry. The sample yields fewer than 1 million distinct CDR3 sequences, 15% to 20% seen once. The sequenced sample was PBMCs, mostly from graft donor cells, obtained 360 days after TCRalphabeta/CD19-depleted stem cell transplant. These receptor sequences come from a male patient aged 5 to 17 who had a stem cell transplant for acute lymphoblastic leukemia, so the T cells may come from the graft donor.

This clonotype was found a few times. The chain employs TRBV2 and TRBJ2-7; 7 bases are shared with TRBD2. CDR1 and CDR2 from the germline V gene are SNHLY and FYNNEI. Trimming cost V 10 bases and J 1 base; bases outside gene matches: 4. CDR3 length: 12 residues. CDR3 nucleotide sequence: TGTGCCACCCGGGGAGGGTCCTACGAGCAGTACTTC. Translation: CATRGGSYEQYF.

This clonotype was detected only a few times. V is TRBV20-1 and J is TRBJ2-3; D gene ambiguous. V was pared by 3 bases and J by 2 bases, with 12 bases between. Germline values: CDR1 DFQATT, CDR2 SNEGSKA (reference sequence). The CDR3 is 14 residues long. For the CDR3, the DNA is TGCAGTGCTAGCCTCCGGGCCCCCACAGATACGCAGTATTTT. Amino acid sequence: CSASLRAPTDTQYF.

This chain links TRBV6-5 with TRBJ2-3, with 10 bases that match TRBD2. The J segment lost 5 bases and the V segment lost 0 bases, leaving 5 bases of the junction unmatched. The germline V gene has CDR1 MNHEY and CDR2 SVGAGI. This CDR3 region has 16 residues. CDR3 loop: CASSYSSGGGGDTQYF. CDR3 bases: TGTGCCAGCAGTTACTCGAGCGGGGGGGGCGGAGATACGCAGTATTTT.

This rearrangement joins TRBV4-1 to TRBJ2-1; a weak D match, TRBD1 (7 bases). V lost 3 bases to trimming and J lost 4 bases, with 25 bases between them. Germline assignment: CDR1 MGHRA and CDR2 YSYEKL. The CDR3 consists of 19 residues. The chain's CDR3 is CASSQTGMRGALPYNEQFF. Here the CDR3 DNA reads TGCGCCAGCAGCCAGACAGGGATGAGGGGGGCTTTGCCGTACAATGAGCAGTTCTTC.

This clonotype was seen more than once but under ten times. This chain links TRBV4-1 with TRBJ2-1; 10 bases line up with TRBD2. With V trimmed by 2 bases and J by 10 bases, 8 bases remained unmatched. Germline CDR1 MGHRA, CDR2 YSYEKL. This CDR3 comprises 15 residues. The CDR3 loop reads CASSQLGLAVHEQFF. The CDR3, as DNA: TGCGCCAGCAGCCAACTTGGACTAGCGGTTCACGAGCAGTTCTTC.

This clonotype was counted between two and nine times. The chain has TRBV10-3 and TRBJ1-4; TRBD1 might be the D (5 bases). The length of the CDR3 is 16 residues. Germline V CDR1 and CDR2: ENHRY, SYGVKD. V lost 2 bases, J lost 0 bases, and 10 bases lay in between. The CDR3 DNA reads TGTGCCATCAGTGAGGTGGGGGTTTCAACTAATGAAAAACTGTTTTTT. Protein sequence: CAISEVGVSTNEKLFF.

This rearrangement joins TRBV28 to TRBJ2-7, with 9 positions matching TRBD1. Germline V gene lookup returns CDR1 MDHEN and CDR2 SYDVKM. J gave up 0 bases and V 8 bases, and 8 bases lay outside the gene matches. CDR3 size: 15 residues. CDR3 residues: CASAIGGQGSYEQYF. The CDR3, as DNA: TGTGCCAGCGCCATAGGGGGACAGGGCTCCTACGAGCAGTACTTC. The full variable domain, rest sourced from reference TRBV28 and TRBJ2-7, is DVKVTQSSRYLVKRTGEKVFLECVQDMDHENMFWYRQDPGLGLRLIYFSYDVKMKEKGDIPEGYSVSREKKERFSLILESASTNQTSMYLCASAIGGQGSYEQYFGPGTRLTVT.